This paragraph reports one T cell receptor (beta chain). Sequenced by immunoSEQ multiplex PCR; TCRdb stores in-frame clones only, minus some. This repertoire shows under 85,000 clones, over 75% found once; its top ten account for almost 0.3%. The record originates from a study of T cell changes during pregnancy in multiple sclerosis. J was trimmed by 3 bases and V by 5 bases; bases with no gene match: 8. Looked up from germline, CDR1 is MNHEY and CDR2 is SVGAGI. This CDR3 is 15 amino acids long. The sample here was CD4+ T cells from peripheral blood mononuclear cells, taken in the third trimester of pregnancy. This sequence was found in a female donor in good health, enrolled as a control in a pregnancy study. This chain joins TRBV6-5 and TRBJ1-2; TRBD1 agrees at 8 bases. Written as DNA, the CDR3 is TGTGCCAGCAGTAAACGACAGGGGCTATACTATGGCTACACCTTC. As protein: CASSKRQGLYYGYTF.